Listed here are 27 T cell receptor beta chains from one sample, sequenced in a study of Ad26.COV2.S vaccination and SARS-CoV-2 variants. Treatment specified: roughly 20 received Ad26.COV2.S at low or high dose, single or two shots; about five received placebo; per-sample allocation not given. Collection of the samples took place on day 63 after the first injection of vaccine or placebo. Sequencing used immunoSEQ multiplex PCR; TCRdb keeps in-frame clones, though not all of them. The sample consists of about 400,000 clones, 83% of them appearing once. The sample in question was peripheral blood, obtained in a trial of Ad26.COV2.S vaccine versus placebo. The source is a person aged 18-60 years who received the Ad26.COV2.S COVID-19 vaccine or a placebo.

To note about this clone: The junction departs from the called germline gene at one end, perhaps through a read error. The V and J genes are TRBV4-1 and TRBJ2-2; no definite D call. CDR1 and CDR2 (germline): MGHRA, YSYEKL. CDR3 length: 17 amino acids. The CDR3 is CASSQDQWYGPTRELFF. In DNA, the CDR3 is TGCGCCAGCAGCCAAGATCAATGGTACGGGCCCACCAGGGAGCTGTTTTTT.

The V call is TRBV13, the J call TRBJ1-2, with 7 bases that match TRBD1. Germline values: CDR1 PRHDT, CDR2 FYEKMQ (reference sequence). This CDR3 spans 15 amino acids. After removal of 5 bases from V and 8 bases from J, the junction contained 14 bases not matched to a gene. The CDR3 nucleotides are TGTGCCAGCAGCACATGGACAGGTCCAATAGGGGGCTACACCTTC. It specifies CASSTWTGPIGGYTF.

The rearrangement joins TRBV29-1 to TRBJ1-3; D is unclear. Trimming left V 0 bases short and J 0 bases short, with 3 bases between. This CDR3 has 13 amino acids. CDR1 is SQVTM, CDR2 ANQGSEA, per germline. The CDR3 DNA reads as TGCAGCGTTGAAGAAGCCTCTGGAAACACCATATATTTT. Encoded protein: CSVEEASGNTIYF.

This chain connects TRBV7-2 to TRBJ1-1, with D unclear. V was cut by 1 base and J by 4 bases, with 7 bases left in between. The germline V gene encodes CDR1 SGHTA and CDR2 FQGNSA. The CDR3 runs to 13 residues. The CDR3 DNA sequence: TGTGCCAGCAGCTTAGAGGCCCGCACTGAAGCTTTCTTT. Its protein product is CASSLEARTEAFF.

V and J are TRBV3-1 (or the pseudogene TRBV3-2) and TRBJ2-7; D possibly corresponds to TRBD2 (6 bases). This CDR3 is built from 15 residues. The germline V gene has CDR1 LGHDT and CDR2 YNNKEL (reference sequence). V lost 0 bases to trimming and J lost 4 bases, with 13 bases between them. The CDR3 region has the DNA TGTGCCAGCAGCCAAGAGGACGGGAGTAGGTACGAGCAGTACTTC. Encoded protein: CASSQEDGSRYEQYF.

This clone was detected only once. In DNA form, the CDR3 reads TGTGCCAGCAGTTTCAATCGACAGGGAGGCTACGAGCAGTACTTC. It yields the protein CASSFNRQGGYEQYF. The chain couples TRBV28 to TRBJ2-7, with TRBD1 as a possible D gene (7 bases). With 3 bases removed from V and 3 bases from J, the gap between germline ends came to 15 bases. Germline values: CDR1 MDHEN, CDR2 SYDVKM. The CDR3 runs 15 residues.

The rearrangement links TRBV5-4 to TRBJ1-1; D uncertain. This CDR3 has 13 residues. Trimming took off 2 bases at V and 4 bases at J, with 9 bases between the two ends. Germline loops: CDR1 SGHNT, CDR2 YYREEE (reference sequence). CDR3 in amino acids: CASSFRAGTEAFF. CDR3 coding DNA: TGTGCCAGCAGCTTTAGAGCGGGCACTGAAGCTTTCTTT.

The genes are TRBV7-9 and TRBJ1-1; D is uncertain. The germline gives CDR1 SEHNR, CDR2 FQNEAQ (reference sequence). V lost 3 bases, J lost 11 bases, and 22 bases lay in between. This CDR3 comprises 15 residues. The CDR3 bases are TGTGCCAGCAGCTTCTGGTCGGGTTTGGCACAGAGGGCTTTCTTT. Protein product: CASSFWSGLAQRAFF.

This chain joins TRBV9 and TRBJ2-5; 8 bases line up with TRBD2. In germline, CDR1 is SGDLS, CDR2 YYNGEE. After removal of 3 bases from V and 1 base from J, the junction contained 5 bases not matched to a gene. There are 15 residues in the CDR3. In DNA, the CDR3 is TGTGCCAGCAGCGCTCGGGGGGGCCCCCAAGAGACCCAGTACTTC. Its translation is CASSARGGPQETQYF.

The genes are TRBV13 and TRBJ2-1; possible D gene TRBD2, 6 bases. The CDR3 runs 15 residues. Germline V gene lookup returns CDR1 PRHDT and CDR2 FYEKMQ (reference sequence). The V and J ends lost 4 bases and 5 bases respectively, with 15 bases between them. DNA for the CDR3: TGTGCCAGCAGCTCCGCCGGGACTCACCACAATGAGCAGTTCTTC. It yields the protein CASSSAGTHHNEQFF.

V and J are TRBV20-1 and TRBJ1-1, with TRBD1 identical over 8 bases. Trimming took 6 bases from V and 5 from J; bases not matched to a gene: 2. Germline CDR1 is DFQATT and CDR2 is SNEGSKA (reference sequence). This CDR3 contains 11 residues. CDR3: CSARTGTEAFF. CDR3 in DNA: TGCAGTGCGCGGACAGGGACTGAAGCTTTCTTT.

V gene TRBV29-1 combines with J gene TRBJ1-1; D is uncertain. The CDR3 is made up of 13 amino acids. Trimming removed 6 bases at V and 4 bases at J, with 15 bases between. Germline lookup yields CDR1 SQVTM and CDR2 ANQGSEA. CDR3 nucleotides: TGCAGCGTCCAGGCTATTTGGGGCACTGAAGCTTTCTTT. It yields the protein CSVQAIWGTEAFF.

This clone was seen only a few times. The V call is TRBV5-6, the J call TRBJ1-2, with D hard to call. CDR1 and CDR2 from the germline V gene are SGHDT and YYEEEE. This CDR3 spans 15 amino acids. Between the trimmed V and J ends, which lost 1 base and 8 bases, there was a span of 18 bases. Here the CDR3 DNA reads TGTGCCAGCAGCTTGAGGGCAGGCAAAAAGTACGGCTACACCTTC. Its protein product is CASSLRAGKKYGYTF.

CDR3 sequence reads: CASSLIGFPGELFF. The CDR3, as DNA: TGTGCCAGCAGCTTAATTGGGTTTCCCGGGGAGCTGTTTTTT. This chain links TRBV7-2 with TRBJ2-2; no reliable D call. Trimming left V 2 bases short and J 6 bases short, with 10 bases between. The CDR3 covers 14 residues. CDR1 is SGHTA and CDR2 is FQGNSA in the germline V gene.

The chain carries TRBV24-1 and TRBJ1-3, with D maybe TRBD1 (5 bases). The V gene lost 5 bases and the J gene lost 1 base, with 17 bases spanning the gap. Germline CDR1 and CDR2: KGHDR and SFDVKD. The CDR3 is made up of 17 amino acids. The CDR3 loop is CATSGRAGRASGNTIYF. CDR3 coding DNA: TGTGCCACCAGTGGGCGGGCAGGCAGGGCTTCTGGAAACACCATATATTTT.

The V gene is TRBV5-1, the J gene TRBJ2-5, with D maybe TRBD1 (6 bases). The CDR3 has 14 residues. The germline V gene has CDR1 SGHRS and CDR2 YFSETQ. The V and J ends lost 0 bases and 5 bases respectively, with 11 bases between them. Here the CDR3 reads CASSLALQGETQYF. The CDR3 DNA follows: TGCGCCAGCAGCTTGGCCCTCCAGGGGGAGACCCAGTACTTC. Complete variable domain (other parts from reference TRBV5-1 and TRBJ2-5): KAGVTQTPRYLIKTRGQQVTLSCSPISGHRSVSWYQQTPGQGLQFLFEYFSETQRNKGNFPGRFSGRQFSNSRSEMNVSTLELGDSALYLCASSLALQGETQYFGPGTRLLVL.

The rearrangement links TRBV6-6 to TRBJ2-1; no reliable D call. Germline assignment: CDR1 MNHNY and CDR2 SVGAGI (reference sequence). The CDR3 is 13 amino acids. V lost 8 bases to trimming and J lost 0 bases, with 8 bases between them. The CDR3 DNA sequence: TGTGCCAGCGGCCCAGGCTCCTACAATGAGCAGTTCTTC. This translates into CASGPGSYNEQFF.

The chain uses TRBV11-3 and TRBJ2-5, with 7 bases matching TRBD2. This CDR3 comprises 18 residues. The ends lost 0 bases at V and 0 bases at J; junction bases unmatched: 10. CDR1 is SGHNT and CDR2 is YENEEA in the germline V gene. The CDR3 DNA reads TGTGCCAGCAGCTTAGACCTTGGGGAGGGAGCGTACCAAGAGACCCAGTACTTC. Its protein is CASSLDLGEGAYQETQYF.

This clone was seen more than once but under ten times. The J gene is TRBJ1-3, the V gene TRBV28, with D tentatively TRBD1 (5 bases). The CDR3 covers 16 residues. In germline, CDR1 is MDHEN, CDR2 SYDVKM. The germline V and J ends were trimmed by 6 bases and 0 bases, with 15 bases remaining between them. The CDR3 DNA reads as TGTGCCAGCAGCCCTGGGGGGACCCTCTCTGGAAACACCATATATTTT. It encodes CASSPGGTLSGNTIYF.

The gene calls are TRBV5-6 and TRBJ2-2; TRBD1 agrees at 7 bases. V shed 0 bases and J 4 bases; nucleotides not matched to a gene: 3. The V gene's germline CDR1 is SGHDT and CDR2 YYEEEE. The CDR3 runs to 15 residues. CDR3 DNA: TGTGCCAGCAGCTTGGACAGGGGATTCACCGGGGAGCTGTTTTTT. Residues: CASSLDRGFTGELFF. The full variable domain, rest sourced from reference TRBV5-6 and TRBJ2-2, is DAGVTQSPTHLIKTRGQQVTLRCSPKSGHDTVSWYQQALGQGPQFIFQYYEEEERQRGNFPDRFSGHQFPNYSSELNVNALLLGDSALYLCASSLDRGFTGELFFGEGSRLTVL.

The chain is built from TRBV6-5 and TRBJ1-2; 9 bases are a match to TRBD1. CDR1 is MNHEY, CDR2 SVGAGI, per germline. V gave up 0 bases and J gave up 7 bases; unmatched junction bases: 9. CDR3 length: 16 residues. The CDR3 region has the DNA TGTGCCAGCAGTTACTCTGAAAACAGGGGGCTAACTGGCTACACCTTC. Translating it yields CASSYSENRGLTGYTF.

V is TRBV3-1 (or the pseudogene TRBV3-2) and J is TRBJ1-2; D is undetermined. The CDR3 totals 15 residues. From germline, CDR1 is LGHDT and CDR2 YNNKEL (reference sequence). V was pared by 0 bases and J by 5 bases, with 13 bases between. Here the CDR3 DNA reads TGTGCCAGCAGCCAAGATCGACGGGGTCGGTATGGCTACACCTTC. It codes for CASSQDRRGRYGYTF.

V usage is TRBV12-3 or TRBV12-4 and J usage is TRBJ2-5; D is ambiguous. V was trimmed by 10 bases and J by 3 bases, leaving 15 bases between them. The CDR3 sequence is 13 residues long. CDR3 in amino acids: CATTTVPKETQYF. DNA of the CDR3: TGTGCCACCACGACCGTACCCAAAGAGACCCAGTACTTC.

The chain links TRBV27 to TRBJ2-3; D may be TRBD1 or TRBD2 (5 bases each). The CDR3 length is 16 residues. CDR1 MNHEY and CDR2 SMNVEV come from the germline V gene (reference sequence). Trimming removed 0 bases from V and 5 bases from J, with 15 bases in between. The CDR3 here is CASSLSGVYRGDTQYF. CDR3 nucleotides: TGTGCCAGCAGTTTATCAGGGGTGTACCGGGGAGATACGCAGTATTTT.

The chain uses TRBV7-3 and TRBJ2-7; D remains unclear. V dropped 0 bases and J dropped 6 bases, with 12 bases sitting between them. The CDR3 contains 14 residues. Per germline, CDR1 SGHTA and CDR2 FQGTGA. The CDR3 is CASSLTGLPAEQYF. Written as DNA, the CDR3 is TGTGCCAGCAGCTTAACGGGCCTACCGGCCGAGCAGTACTTC.

This clone was counted between two and nine times. V is TRBV29-1 and J is TRBJ2-1; unclear D gene. Trimming stripped 5 bases from V and 3 bases from J, with 14 bases between. The CDR3 has 14 residues. The V gene's germline CDR1 is SQVTM and CDR2 ANQGSEA. CDR3 in amino acids: CSVQAGVRYNEQFF. The DNA of the CDR3 is TGCAGCGTTCAGGCTGGGGTCCGCTACAATGAGCAGTTCTTC.

This clone was detected only once. The chain couples TRBV19 to TRBJ2-2, with D possibly matching TRBD1 (6 bases). V was trimmed by 2 bases and J by 7 bases, leaving 11 bases between them. The germline V gene has CDR1 LNHDA and CDR2 SQIVND (reference sequence). This CDR3 has 14 residues. CDR3 nucleotides: TGTGCCAGTAGTATAACAGGGATGGGCGGGGAGCTGTTTTTT. Translated, it gives CASSITGMGGELFF.